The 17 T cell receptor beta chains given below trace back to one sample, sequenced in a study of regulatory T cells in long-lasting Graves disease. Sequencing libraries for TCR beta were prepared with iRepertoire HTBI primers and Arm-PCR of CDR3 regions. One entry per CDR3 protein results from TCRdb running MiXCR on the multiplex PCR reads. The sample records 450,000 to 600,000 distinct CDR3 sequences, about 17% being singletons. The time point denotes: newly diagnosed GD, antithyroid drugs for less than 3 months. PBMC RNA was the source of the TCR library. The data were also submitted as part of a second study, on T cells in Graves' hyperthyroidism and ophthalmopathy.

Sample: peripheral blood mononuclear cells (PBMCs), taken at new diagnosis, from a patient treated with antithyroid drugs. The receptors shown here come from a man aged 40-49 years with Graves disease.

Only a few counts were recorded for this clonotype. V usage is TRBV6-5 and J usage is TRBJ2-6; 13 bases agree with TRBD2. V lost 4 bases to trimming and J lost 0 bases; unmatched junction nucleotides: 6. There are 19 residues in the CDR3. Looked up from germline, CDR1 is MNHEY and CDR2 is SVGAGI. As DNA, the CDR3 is TGTGCCAGCAGTTCCAGGACTAGCGGGAGCGGCTCTGGGGCCAACGTCCTGACTTTC. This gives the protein CASSSRTSGSGSGANVLTF.

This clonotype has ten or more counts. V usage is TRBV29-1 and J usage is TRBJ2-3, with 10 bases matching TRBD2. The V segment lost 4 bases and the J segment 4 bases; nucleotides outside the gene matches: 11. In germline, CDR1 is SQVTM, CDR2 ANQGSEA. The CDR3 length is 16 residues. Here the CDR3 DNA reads TGCAGCGTTGGCCCCAAGGGACTAGCGTCTGCAGATACGCAGTATTTT. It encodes CSVGPKGLASADTQYF.

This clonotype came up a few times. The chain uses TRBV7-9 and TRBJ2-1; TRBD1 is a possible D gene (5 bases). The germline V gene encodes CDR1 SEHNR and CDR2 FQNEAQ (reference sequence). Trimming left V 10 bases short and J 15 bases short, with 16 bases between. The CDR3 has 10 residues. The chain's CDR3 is CAIKTVIGFF. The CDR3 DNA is TGTGCCATCAAGACAGTTATAGGGTTCTTC.

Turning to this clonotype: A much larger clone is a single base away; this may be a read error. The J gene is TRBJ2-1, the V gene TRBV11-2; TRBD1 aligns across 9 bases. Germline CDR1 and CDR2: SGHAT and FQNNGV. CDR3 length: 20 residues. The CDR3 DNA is TGTGCCAGCAGCTTAGCCCCAGGGGGTTTCGGGACAGGGCGAGACAATGAGCAGTCCTTC. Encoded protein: CASSLAPGGFGTGRDNEQSF.

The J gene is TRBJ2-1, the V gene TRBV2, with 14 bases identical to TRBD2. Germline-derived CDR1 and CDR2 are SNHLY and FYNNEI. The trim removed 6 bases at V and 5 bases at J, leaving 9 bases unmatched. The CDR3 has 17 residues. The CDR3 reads CASRPTSGRAYHNEQFF. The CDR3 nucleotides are TGTGCCAGCAGGCCGACTAGCGGGAGGGCCTACCACAATGAGCAGTTCTTC. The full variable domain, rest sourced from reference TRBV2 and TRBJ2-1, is EPEVTQTPSHQVTQMGQEVILRCVPISNHLYFYWYRQILGQKVEFLVSFYNNEISEKSEIFDDQFSVERPDGSNFTLKIRSTKLEDSAMYFCASRPTSGRAYHNEQFFGPGTRLTVL.

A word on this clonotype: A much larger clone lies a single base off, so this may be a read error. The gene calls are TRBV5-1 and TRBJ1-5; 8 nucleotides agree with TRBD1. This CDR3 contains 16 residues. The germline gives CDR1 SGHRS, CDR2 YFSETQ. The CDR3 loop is CASSMGSGGTNQPKHF. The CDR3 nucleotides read TGCGCCAGCAGCATGGGATCAGGGGGCACCAATCAGCCCAAGCATTTT.

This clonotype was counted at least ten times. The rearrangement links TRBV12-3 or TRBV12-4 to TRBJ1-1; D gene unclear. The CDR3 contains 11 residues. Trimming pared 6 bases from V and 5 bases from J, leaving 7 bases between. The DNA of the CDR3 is TGTGCCAGCAGCCTGGGAACTGAAGCTTTCTTT. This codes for CASSLGTEAFF.

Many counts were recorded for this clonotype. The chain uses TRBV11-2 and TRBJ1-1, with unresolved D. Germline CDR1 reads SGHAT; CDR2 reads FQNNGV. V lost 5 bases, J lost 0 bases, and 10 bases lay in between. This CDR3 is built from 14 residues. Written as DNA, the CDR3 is TGTGCCAGCAGCAGGATAAAGGTGAACACTGAAGCTTTCTTT. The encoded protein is CASSRIKVNTEAFF.

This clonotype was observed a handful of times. The CDR3 sequence is CARQSGGSNPDTQYF. Here the CDR3 DNA reads TGTGCCAGACAATCGGGCGGGAGTAACCCTGATACGCAGTATTTT. V usage is TRBV2 and J usage is TRBJ2-3; 7 bases map to TRBD2. The CDR3 consists of 15 residues. Germline-derived CDR1 and CDR2 are SNHLY and FYNNEI. V shed 9 bases, J shed 6 bases, and the junction held 15 bases outside the gene matches.

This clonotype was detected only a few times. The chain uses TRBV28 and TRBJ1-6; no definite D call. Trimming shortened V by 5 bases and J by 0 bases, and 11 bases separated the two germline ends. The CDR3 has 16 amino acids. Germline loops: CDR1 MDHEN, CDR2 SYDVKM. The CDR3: CASSPETSSYNSPLHF. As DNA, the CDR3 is TGTGCCAGCAGTCCAGAGACAAGCTCCTATAATTCACCCCTCCACTTT.

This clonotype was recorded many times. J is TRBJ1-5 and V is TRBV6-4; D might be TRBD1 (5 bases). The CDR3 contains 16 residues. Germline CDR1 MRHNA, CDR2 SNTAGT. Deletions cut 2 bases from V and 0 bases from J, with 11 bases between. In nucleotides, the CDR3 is TGTGCCAGCAGTGACAGGGGAGGCCGTAGCAATCAGCCCCAGCATTTT. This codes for CASSDRGGRSNQPQHF.

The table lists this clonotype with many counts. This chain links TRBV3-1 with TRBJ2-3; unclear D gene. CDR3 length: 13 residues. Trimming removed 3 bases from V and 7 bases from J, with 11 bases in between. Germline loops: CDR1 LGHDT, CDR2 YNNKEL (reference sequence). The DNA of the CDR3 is TGTGCCAGCAGCCAGTCCTTCGGAAATACGCAGTATTTT. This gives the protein CASSQSFGNTQYF.

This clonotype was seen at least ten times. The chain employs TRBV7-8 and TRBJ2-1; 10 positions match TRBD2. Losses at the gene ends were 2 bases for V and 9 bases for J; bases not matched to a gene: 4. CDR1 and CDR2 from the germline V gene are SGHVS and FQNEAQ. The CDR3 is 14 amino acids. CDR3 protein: CASSLLLAGAEQFF. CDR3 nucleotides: TGTGCCAGCAGCTTACTTCTAGCGGGAGCTGAGCAGTTCTTC. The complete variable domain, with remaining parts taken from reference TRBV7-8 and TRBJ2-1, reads GAGVSQSPRYKVAKRGQDVALRCDPISGHVSLFWYQQALGQGPEFLTYFQNEAQLDKSGLPSDRFFAERPEGSVSTLKIQRTQQEDSAVYLCASSLLLAGAEQFFGPGTRLTVL.

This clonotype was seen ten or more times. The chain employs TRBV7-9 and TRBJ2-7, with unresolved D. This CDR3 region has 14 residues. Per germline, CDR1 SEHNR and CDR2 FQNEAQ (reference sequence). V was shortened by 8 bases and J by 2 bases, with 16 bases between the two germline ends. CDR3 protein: CASGQGQAPYEQYF. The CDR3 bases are TGTGCCAGCGGGCAAGGGCAGGCTCCCTACGAGCAGTACTTC.

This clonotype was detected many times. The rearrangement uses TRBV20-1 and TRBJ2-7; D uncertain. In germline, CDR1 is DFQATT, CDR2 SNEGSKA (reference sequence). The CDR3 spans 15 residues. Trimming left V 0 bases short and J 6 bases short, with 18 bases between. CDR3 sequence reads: CSARDDGQSLFEQYF. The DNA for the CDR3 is TGCAGTGCTAGAGATGACGGCCAAAGTTTATTCGAGCAGTACTTC.

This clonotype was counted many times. Here the CDR3 reads CASSLSGRAGNEQFF. The CDR3 DNA follows: TGTGCCAGTAGTTTAAGCGGGAGGGCCGGGAATGAGCAGTTCTTC. V and J are TRBV19 and TRBJ2-1, with 10 bases matching TRBD2. Germline V gene lookup returns CDR1 LNHDA and CDR2 SQIVND (reference sequence). After removal of 5 bases from V and 7 bases from J, the junction contained 8 bases not matched to a gene. The CDR3 contains 15 residues. The full variable domain, completed using reference TRBV19 and TRBJ2-1, is DGGITQSPKYLFRKEGQNVTLSCEQNLNHDAMYWYRQDPGQGLRLIYYSQIVNDFQKGDIAEGYSVSREKKESFPLTVTSAQKNPTAFYLCASSLSGRAGNEQFFGPGTRLTVL.

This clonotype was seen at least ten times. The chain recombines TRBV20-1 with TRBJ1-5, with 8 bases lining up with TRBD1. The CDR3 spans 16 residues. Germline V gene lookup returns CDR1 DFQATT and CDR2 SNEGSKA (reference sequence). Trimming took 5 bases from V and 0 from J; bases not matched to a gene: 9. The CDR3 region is CSAGQGPGYSNQPQHF. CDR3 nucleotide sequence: TGCAGTGCTGGACAGGGACCGGGCTATAGCAATCAGCCCCAGCATTTT.